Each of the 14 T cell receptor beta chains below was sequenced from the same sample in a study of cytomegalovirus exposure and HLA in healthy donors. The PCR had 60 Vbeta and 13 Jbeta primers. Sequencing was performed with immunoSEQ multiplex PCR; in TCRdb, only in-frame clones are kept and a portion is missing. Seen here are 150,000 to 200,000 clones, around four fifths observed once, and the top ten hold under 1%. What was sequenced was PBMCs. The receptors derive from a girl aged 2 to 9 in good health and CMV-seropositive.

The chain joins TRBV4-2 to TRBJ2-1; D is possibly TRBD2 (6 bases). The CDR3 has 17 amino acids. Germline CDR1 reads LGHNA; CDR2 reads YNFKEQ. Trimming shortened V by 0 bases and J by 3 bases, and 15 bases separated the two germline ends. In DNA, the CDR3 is TGTGCCAGCAGCCAAGAGACATCGGGAGAGCACTACAATGAGCAGTTCTTC. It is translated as CASSQETSGEHYNEQFF.

The CDR3 DNA follows: TGCAGCGTTGGGCGGGCCCGGAGAAGCACAGATACGCAGTATTTT. It codes for CSVGRARRSTDTQYF. The genes are TRBV29-1 and TRBJ2-3; maybe TRBD2 (5 bases). The CDR3 contains 15 residues. V was pared by 4 bases and J by 0 bases, with 14 bases between. Germline-derived CDR1 and CDR2 are SQVTM and ANQGSEA.

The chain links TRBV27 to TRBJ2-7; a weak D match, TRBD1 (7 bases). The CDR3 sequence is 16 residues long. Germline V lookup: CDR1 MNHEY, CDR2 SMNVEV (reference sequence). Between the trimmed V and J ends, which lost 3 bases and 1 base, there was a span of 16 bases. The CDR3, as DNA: TGTGCCAGCAGTTTTTCGCGGGACAGAAATTCCTACGAGCAGTACTTC. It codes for CASSFSRDRNSYEQYF.

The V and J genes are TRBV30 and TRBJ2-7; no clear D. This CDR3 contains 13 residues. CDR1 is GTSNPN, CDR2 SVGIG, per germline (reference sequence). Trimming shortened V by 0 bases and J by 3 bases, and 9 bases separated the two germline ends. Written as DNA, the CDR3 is TGTGCCTGGAGTGTATATAGTGGCTACGAGCAGTACTTC. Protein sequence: CAWSVYSGYEQYF.

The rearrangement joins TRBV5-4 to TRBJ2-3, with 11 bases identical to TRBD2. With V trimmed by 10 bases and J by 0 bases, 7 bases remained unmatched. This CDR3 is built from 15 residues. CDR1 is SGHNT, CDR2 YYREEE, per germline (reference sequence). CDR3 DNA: TGTGCCGTGTCTAGCGGGAGGTCTAGCACAGATACGCAGTATTTT. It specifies CAVSSGRSSTDTQYF.

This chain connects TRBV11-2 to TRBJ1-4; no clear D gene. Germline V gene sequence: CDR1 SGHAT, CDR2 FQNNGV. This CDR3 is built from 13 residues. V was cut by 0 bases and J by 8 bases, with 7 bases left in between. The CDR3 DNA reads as TGTGCCAGCAGCTTAGAACCCGAGGAAAAACTGTTTTTT. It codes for CASSLEPEEKLFF.

The CDR3 sequence: CASSDWTGLNTEAFF. CDR3 coding DNA: TGTGCCAGCAGTGACTGGACAGGGTTGAACACTGAAGCTTTCTTT. V gene TRBV6-1 combines with J gene TRBJ1-1, with 8 positions matching TRBD1. Germline V gene data show CDR1 as MNHNS and CDR2 as SASEGT. J was trimmed by 0 bases and V by 3 bases; bases with no gene match: 3. This CDR3 has 15 amino acids.

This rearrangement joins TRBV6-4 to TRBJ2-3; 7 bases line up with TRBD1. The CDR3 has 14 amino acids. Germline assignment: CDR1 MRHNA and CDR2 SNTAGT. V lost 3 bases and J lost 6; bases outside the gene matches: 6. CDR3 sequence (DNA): TGTGCCAGCAGTGATGGACAGGATGTGGATACGCAGTATTTT. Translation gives CASSDGQDVDTQYF.

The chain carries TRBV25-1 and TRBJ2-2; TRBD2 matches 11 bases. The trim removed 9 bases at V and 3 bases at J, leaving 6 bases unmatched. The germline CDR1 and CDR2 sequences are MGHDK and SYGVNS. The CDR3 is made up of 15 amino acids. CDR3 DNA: TGTGCCAGGAGAATAGCGGGAGGGGACACCGGGGAGCTGTTTTTT. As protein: CARRIAGGDTGELFF. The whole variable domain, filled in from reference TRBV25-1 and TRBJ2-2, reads EADIYQTPRYLVIGTGKKITLECSQTMGHDKMYWYQQDPGMELHLIHYSYGVNSTEKGDLSSESTVSRIRTEHFPLTLESARPSHTSQYLCARRIAGGDTGELFFGEGSRLTVL.

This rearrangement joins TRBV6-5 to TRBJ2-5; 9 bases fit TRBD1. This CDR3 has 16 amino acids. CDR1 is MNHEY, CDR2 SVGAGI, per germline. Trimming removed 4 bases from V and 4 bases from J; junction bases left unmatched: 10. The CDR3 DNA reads TGTGCCAGCAGTTTAACCCCGGGACAGGGTTCAGAGACCCAGTACTTC. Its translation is CASSLTPGQGSETQYF.

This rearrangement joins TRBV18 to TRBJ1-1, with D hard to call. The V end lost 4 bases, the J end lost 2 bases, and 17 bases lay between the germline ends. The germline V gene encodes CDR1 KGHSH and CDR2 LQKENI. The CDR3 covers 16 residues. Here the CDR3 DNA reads TGTGCCAGCTCACGAAAGGACGGGAGCTCAAACACTGAAGCTTTCTTT. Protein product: CASSRKDGSSNTEAFF.

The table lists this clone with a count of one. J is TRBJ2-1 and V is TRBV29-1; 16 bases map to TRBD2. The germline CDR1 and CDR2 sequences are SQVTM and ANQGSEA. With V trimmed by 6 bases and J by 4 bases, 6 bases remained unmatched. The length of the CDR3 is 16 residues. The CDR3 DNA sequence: TGCAGCGTAGCGGGACTAGCGGGAGGGCTATACAATGAGCAGTTCTTC. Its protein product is CSVAGLAGGLYNEQFF.

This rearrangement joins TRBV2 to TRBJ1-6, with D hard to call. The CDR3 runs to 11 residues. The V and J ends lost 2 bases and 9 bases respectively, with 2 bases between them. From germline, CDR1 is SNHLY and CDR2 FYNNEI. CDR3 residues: CASSERSPLHF. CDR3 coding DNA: TGTGCCAGCAGTGAACGTTCACCCCTCCACTTT.

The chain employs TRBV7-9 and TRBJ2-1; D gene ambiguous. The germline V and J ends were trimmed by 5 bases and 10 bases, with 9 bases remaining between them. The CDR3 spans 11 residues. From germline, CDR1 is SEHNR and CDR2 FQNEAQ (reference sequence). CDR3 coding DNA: TGTGCCAGCAGCGTTGCGAGAGAGCAGTTCTTC. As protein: CASSVAREQFF.